The rows below give T cell receptor beta chains drawn from one sample of a study of blood T cell repertoires in COVID-19. Data came from immunoSEQ multiplex PCR; TCRdb stores just in-frame clones and leaves some out. The sample carries around 150,000 clones, approximately 87% recorded once. Sequenced input: peripheral blood. Receptors originate from a man between 50 and 59 years old with active COVID-19. Each CDR3 is given with its conserved first and last residue. A D gene is named only where the DNA matches it firmly. Expanded clones are given a class, and other clones once, few, many or no size at all.

j_gene: TRBJ1-4
abundance: .
d_gene: TRBD1
v_gene: TRBV18
len: 16
CDR3nt: TGTGCCAGCTCGCGTGGACAGGGGGATTCGGGAGAAAAACTGTTTTTT
CDR3aa: CASSRGQGDSGEKLFF

j_gene: TRBJ2-5
abundance: .
d_gene: .
v_gene: TRBV5-4
len: 15
CDR3nt: TGTGCCAGCAGCTTGAAAAAGCGTCTAGCCGAGACCCAGTACTTC
CDR3aa: CASSLKKRLAETQYF

j_gene: TRBJ1-3
abundance: .
d_gene: .
v_gene: TRBV30
len: 15
CDR3nt: TGTGCCTGGAGCATCCCGGGACTTAGGGAAAACACCATATATTTT
CDR3aa: CAWSIPGLRENTIYF

j_gene: TRBJ2-5
abundance: .
d_gene: TRBD2
v_gene: TRBV9
len: 17
CDR3nt: TGTGCCAGCAGCACCGGGACTAGCGGGGGGTCGCAAGAGACCCAGTACTTC
CDR3aa: CASSTGTSGGSQETQYF

j_gene: TRBJ1-2
abundance: .
d_gene: .
v_gene: TRBV6-2/TRBV6-3
len: 15
CDR3nt: TGTGCCAGCAGTTACCCAGGTCGGGGAGTATATGGCTACACCTTC
CDR3aa: CASSYPGRGVYGYTF

j_gene: TRBJ2-5
abundance: .
d_gene: .
v_gene: TRBV5-1
len: 14
CDR3nt: TGCGCCAGCACCCGGAACAGGGAGGGAGAGACCCAGTACTTC
CDR3aa: CASTRNREGETQYF

j_gene: TRBJ2-3
abundance: few
d_gene: .
v_gene: TRBV7-3
len: 14
CDR3nt: TGTGCCAGCAGCTTAATGGGGCCCACAGATACGCAGTATTTT
CDR3aa: CASSLMGPTDTQYF

j_gene: TRBJ2-2
abundance: .
d_gene: .
v_gene: TRBV7-2
len: 17
CDR3nt: TGTGCCAGCAGCTTAGTTGGTGCAGGGTCGAACACCGGGGAGCTGTTTTTT
CDR3aa: CASSLVGAGSNTGELFF

j_gene: TRBJ1-2
abundance: .
d_gene: TRBD1
v_gene: TRBV7-9
len: 15
CDR3nt: TGTGCCAGCAGCGGGGACAGGAGTTTTTTACATGGCTACACCTTC
CDR3aa: CASSGDRSFLHGYTF

j_gene: TRBJ2-3
abundance: .
d_gene: TRBD2
v_gene: TRBV3-1/TRBV3-2
len: 17
CDR3nt: TGTGCCAGCAGCCCTACCCCACTAGCGGGGGGGCCGGATACGCAGTATTTT
CDR3aa: CASSPTPLAGGPDTQYF

j_gene: TRBJ1-6
abundance: .
d_gene: .
v_gene: TRBV18
len: 14
CDR3nt: TGTGCCAGCTCACCCGACAGGTCCTATTCACCCCTCCACTTT
CDR3aa: CASSPDRSYSPLHF

j_gene: TRBJ2-7
abundance: .
d_gene: TRBD1
v_gene: TRBV7-8
len: 15
CDR3nt: TGTGCCAGCAGCTTAAGGGGGACAGGACCCTACGAGCAGTACTTC
CDR3aa: CASSLRGTGPYEQYF

j_gene: TRBJ1-2
abundance: .
d_gene: TRBD1
v_gene: TRBV25-1
len: 13
CDR3nt: TGTGCCAGCAGACAGGGACAGGCCTATGGCTACACCTTC
CDR3aa: CASRQGQAYGYTF

j_gene: TRBJ2-5
abundance: once
d_gene: .
v_gene: TRBV6-2/TRBV6-3
len: 15
CDR3nt: TGTGCCAGCAGTTACCGACCGGGTTACCAAGAGACCCAGTACTTC
CDR3aa: CASSYRPGYQETQYF

j_gene: TRBJ1-4
abundance: .
d_gene: .
v_gene: TRBV18
len: 15
CDR3nt: TGTGCCAGCTCAGCCGTTTCAGGGGACGTTGAAAAACTGTTTTTT
CDR3aa: CASSAVSGDVEKLFF

j_gene: TRBJ2-2
abundance: .
d_gene: .
v_gene: TRBV4-3
len: 14
CDR3nt: TGCGCCAGCAGCCAAGAACGGTCAACCGGGGAGCTGTTTTTT
CDR3aa: CASSQERSTGELFF

j_gene: TRBJ2-1
abundance: .
d_gene: TRBD2
v_gene: TRBV3-1/TRBV3-2
len: 20
CDR3nt: TGTGCCAGCAGCCAAGCCGACGGGGGGAGCGGGGGAGAGTTGTACAATGAGCAGTTCTTC
CDR3aa: CASSQADGGSGGELYNEQFF

j_gene: TRBJ1-2
abundance: .
d_gene: .
v_gene: TRBV5-6
len: 13
CDR3nt: TGTGCCAGCAGCTTGGTCGGGGGGGAAGGCTACACCTTC
CDR3aa: CASSLVGGEGYTF

j_gene: TRBJ2-5
abundance: .
d_gene: TRBD2
v_gene: TRBV19
len: 15
CDR3nt: TGTGCCAGTAGTAGCGGGGGGGGTCTCCAAGAGACCCAGTACTTC
CDR3aa: CASSSGGGLQETQYF

j_gene: TRBJ2-5
abundance: .
d_gene: .
v_gene: TRBV5-1
len: 15
CDR3nt: TGCGCCAGCCGCTGGACGGGAGTAACGGAAGAGACCCAGTACTTC
CDR3aa: CASRWTGVTEETQYF

j_gene: TRBJ1-5
abundance: .
d_gene: .
v_gene: TRBV4-1
len: 14
CDR3nt: TGCGCCAGCAGCCAAGATCCGTCCGGGAGGCCCCAGCATTTT
CDR3aa: CASSQDPSGRPQHF

j_gene: TRBJ1-2
abundance: .
d_gene: TRBD1
v_gene: TRBV29-1
len: 15
CDR3nt: TGCAGCGTCGGATTATTGCAGGGGGCTCCGGCAGGCTACACCTTC
CDR3aa: CSVGLLQGAPAGYTF